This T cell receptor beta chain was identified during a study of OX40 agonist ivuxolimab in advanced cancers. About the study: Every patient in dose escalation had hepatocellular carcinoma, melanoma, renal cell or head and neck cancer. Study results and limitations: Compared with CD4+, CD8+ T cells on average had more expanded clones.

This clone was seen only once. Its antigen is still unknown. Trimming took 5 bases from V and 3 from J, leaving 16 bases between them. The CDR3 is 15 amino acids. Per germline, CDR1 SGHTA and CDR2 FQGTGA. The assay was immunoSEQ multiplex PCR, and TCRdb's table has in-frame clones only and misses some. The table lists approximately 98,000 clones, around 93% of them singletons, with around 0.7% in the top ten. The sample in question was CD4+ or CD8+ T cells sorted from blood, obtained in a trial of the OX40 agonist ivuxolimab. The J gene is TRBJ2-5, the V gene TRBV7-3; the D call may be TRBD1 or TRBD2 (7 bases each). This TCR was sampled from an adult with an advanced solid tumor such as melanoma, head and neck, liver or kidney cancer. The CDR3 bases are TGTGCCAGCAGCCCGGGACAGCGGGGTGAAGAGACCCAGTACTTC. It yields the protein CASSPGQRGEETQYF.